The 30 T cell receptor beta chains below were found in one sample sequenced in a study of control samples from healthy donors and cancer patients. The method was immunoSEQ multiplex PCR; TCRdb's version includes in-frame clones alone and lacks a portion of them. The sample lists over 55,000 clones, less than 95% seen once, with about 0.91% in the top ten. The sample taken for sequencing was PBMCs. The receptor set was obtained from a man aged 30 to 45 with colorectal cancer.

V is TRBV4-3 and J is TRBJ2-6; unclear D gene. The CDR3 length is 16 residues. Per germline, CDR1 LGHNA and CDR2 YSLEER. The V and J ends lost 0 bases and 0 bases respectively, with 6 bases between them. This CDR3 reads CASSQDASSGANVLTF. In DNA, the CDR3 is TGCGCCAGCAGCCAAGATGCGAGCTCTGGGGCCAACGTCCTGACTTTC.

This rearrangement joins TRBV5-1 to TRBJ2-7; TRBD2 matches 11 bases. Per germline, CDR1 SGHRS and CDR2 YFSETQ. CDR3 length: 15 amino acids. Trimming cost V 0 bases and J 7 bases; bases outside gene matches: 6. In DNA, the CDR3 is TGCGCCAGCAGCTTGGGAGGGACTAGCGGAGAGGAGCAGTACTTC. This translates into CASSLGGTSGEEQYF.

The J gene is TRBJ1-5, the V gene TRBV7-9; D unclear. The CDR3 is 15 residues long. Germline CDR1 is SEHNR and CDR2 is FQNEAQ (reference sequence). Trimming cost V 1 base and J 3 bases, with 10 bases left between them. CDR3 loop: CASSLGPTVNQPQHF. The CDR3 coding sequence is TGTGCCAGCAGCTTAGGTCCGACGGTCAATCAGCCCCAGCATTTT. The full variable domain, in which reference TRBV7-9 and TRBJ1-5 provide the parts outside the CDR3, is DTGVSQNPRHKITKRGQNVTFRCDPISEHNRLYWYRQTLGQGPEFLTYFQNEAQLEKSRLLSDRFSAERPKGSFSTLEIQRTEQGDSAMYLCASSLGPTVNQPQHFGDGTRLSIL.

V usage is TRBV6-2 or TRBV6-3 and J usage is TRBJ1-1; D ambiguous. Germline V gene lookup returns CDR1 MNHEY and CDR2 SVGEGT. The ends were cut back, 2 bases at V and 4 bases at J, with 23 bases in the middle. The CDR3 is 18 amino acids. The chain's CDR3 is CASSYPRMDSQISTEAFF. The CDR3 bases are TGTGCCAGCAGTTACCCCCGAATGGACTCTCAAATCAGCACTGAAGCTTTCTTT.

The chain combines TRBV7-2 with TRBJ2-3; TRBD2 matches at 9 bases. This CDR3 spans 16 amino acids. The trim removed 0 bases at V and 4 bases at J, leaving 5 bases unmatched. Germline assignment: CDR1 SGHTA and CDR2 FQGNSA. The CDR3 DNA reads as TGTGCCAGCAGCTTAGCTGCTAGCGGGGTAGCAGATACGCAGTATTTT. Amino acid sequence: CASSLAASGVADTQYF.

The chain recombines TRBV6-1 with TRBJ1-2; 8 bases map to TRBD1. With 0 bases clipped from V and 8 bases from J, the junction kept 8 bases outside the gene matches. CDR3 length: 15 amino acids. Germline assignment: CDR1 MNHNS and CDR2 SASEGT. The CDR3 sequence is CASSEAAGGNQGYTF. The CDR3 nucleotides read TGTGCCAGCAGTGAAGCGGCAGGGGGCAATCAAGGCTACACCTTC.

The CDR3 region is CATALISSSYNEQFF. The CDR3 DNA follows: TGTGCCACCGCCTTGATTTCCAGCTCCTACAATGAGCAGTTCTTC. The V and J genes are TRBV27 and TRBJ2-1; unclear D gene. Germline loops: CDR1 MNHEY, CDR2 SMNVEV (reference sequence). The CDR3 is 15 amino acids. Trimming took off 10 bases at V and 0 bases at J, with 16 bases between the two ends.

In DNA form, the CDR3 reads TGTGCCAGCTCACTACGACAGGGACTCACAGATACGCAGTATTTT. The encoded protein is CASSLRQGLTDTQYF. The chain carries TRBV18 and TRBJ2-3, with a possible D match to TRBD1 (7 bases). Trimming stripped 4 bases from V and 2 bases from J, with 13 bases between. The CDR3 has 15 amino acids. Per the germline V gene, CDR1 is KGHSH and CDR2 is LQKENI.

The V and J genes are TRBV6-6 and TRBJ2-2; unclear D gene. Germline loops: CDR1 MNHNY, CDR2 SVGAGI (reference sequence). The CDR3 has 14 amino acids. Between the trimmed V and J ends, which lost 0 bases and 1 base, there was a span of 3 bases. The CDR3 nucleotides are TGTGCCAGCAGTTACTCGTGGAACACCGGGGAGCTGTTTTTT. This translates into CASSYSWNTGELFF.

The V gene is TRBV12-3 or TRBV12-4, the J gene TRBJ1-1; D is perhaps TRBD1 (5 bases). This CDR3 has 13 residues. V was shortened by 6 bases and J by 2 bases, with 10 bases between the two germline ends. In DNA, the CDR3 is TGTGCCAGCAGCCCAGGGTACAACACTGAAGCTTTCTTT. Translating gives CASSPGYNTEAFF.

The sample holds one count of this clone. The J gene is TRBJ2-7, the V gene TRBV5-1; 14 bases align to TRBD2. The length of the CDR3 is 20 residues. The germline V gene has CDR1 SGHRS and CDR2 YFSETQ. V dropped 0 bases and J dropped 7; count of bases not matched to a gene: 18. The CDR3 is CASSLATAGLRTSGGLEQYF. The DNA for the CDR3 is TGCGCCAGCAGCTTGGCCACGGCAGGGCTAAGGACTAGCGGGGGGCTTGAGCAGTACTTC.

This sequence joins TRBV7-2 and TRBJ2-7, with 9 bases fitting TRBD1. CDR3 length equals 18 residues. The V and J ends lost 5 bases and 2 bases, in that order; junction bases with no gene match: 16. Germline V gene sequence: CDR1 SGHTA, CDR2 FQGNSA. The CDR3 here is CASSQGDRDWSDAYEQYF. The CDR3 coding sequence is TGTGCCAGCAGCCAGGGGGACAGGGATTGGTCAGACGCCTACGAGCAGTACTTC.

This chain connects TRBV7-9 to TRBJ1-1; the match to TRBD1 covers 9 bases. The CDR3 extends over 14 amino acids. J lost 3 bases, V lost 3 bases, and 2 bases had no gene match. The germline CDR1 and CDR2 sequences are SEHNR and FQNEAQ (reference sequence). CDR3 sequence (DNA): TGTGCCAGCAGCTTGGGACAGGGCCACACTGAAGCTTTCTTT. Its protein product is CASSLGQGHTEAFF.

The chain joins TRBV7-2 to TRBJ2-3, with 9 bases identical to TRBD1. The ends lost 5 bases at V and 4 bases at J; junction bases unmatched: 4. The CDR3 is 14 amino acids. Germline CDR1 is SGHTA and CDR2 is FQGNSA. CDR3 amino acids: CASSKGQGPDTQYF. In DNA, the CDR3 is TGTGCCAGCAGCAAGGGACAGGGTCCAGATACGCAGTATTTT.

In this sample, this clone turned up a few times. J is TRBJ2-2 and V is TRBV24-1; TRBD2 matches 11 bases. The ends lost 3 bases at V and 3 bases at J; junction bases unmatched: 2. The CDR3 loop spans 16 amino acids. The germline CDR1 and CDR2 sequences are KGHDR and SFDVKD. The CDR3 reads CATSDPGLADTGELFF. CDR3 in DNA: TGTGCCACCAGTGATCCGGGACTAGCGGACACCGGGGAGCTGTTTTTT.

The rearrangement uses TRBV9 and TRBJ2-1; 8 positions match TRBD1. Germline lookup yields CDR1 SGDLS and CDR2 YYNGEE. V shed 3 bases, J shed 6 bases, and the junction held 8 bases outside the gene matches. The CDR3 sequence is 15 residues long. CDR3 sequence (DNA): TGTGCCAGCAGCGCCCAGGGGGCAGAGGGCAATGAGCAGTTCTTC. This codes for CASSAQGAEGNEQFF.

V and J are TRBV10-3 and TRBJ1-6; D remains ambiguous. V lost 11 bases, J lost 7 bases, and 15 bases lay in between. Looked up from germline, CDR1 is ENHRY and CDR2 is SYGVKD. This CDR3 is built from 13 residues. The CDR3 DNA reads TGTGCCGTCAAAGGTCCCCCGAATTCACCCCTCCACTTT. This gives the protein CAVKGPPNSPLHF.

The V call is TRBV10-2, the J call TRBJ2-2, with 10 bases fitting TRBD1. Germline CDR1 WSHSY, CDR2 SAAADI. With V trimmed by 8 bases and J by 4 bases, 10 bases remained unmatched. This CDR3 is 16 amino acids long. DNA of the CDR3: TGCGCCAGCGGCGACCCACGGACAGGGGGCACCGGGGAGCTGTTTTTT. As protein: CASGDPRTGGTGELFF.

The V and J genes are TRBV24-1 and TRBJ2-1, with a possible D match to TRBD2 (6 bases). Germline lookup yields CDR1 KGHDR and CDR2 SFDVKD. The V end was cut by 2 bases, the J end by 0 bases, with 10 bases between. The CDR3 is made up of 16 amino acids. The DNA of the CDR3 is TGTGCCACCAGTGATTATAGCGGCAGCTCCTACAATGAGCAGTTCTTC. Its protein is CATSDYSGSSYNEQFF.

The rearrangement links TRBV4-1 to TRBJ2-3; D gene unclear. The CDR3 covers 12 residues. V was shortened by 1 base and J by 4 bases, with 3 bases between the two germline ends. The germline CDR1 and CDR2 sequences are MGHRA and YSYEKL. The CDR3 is CASSQVSDTQYF. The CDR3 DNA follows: TGCGCCAGCAGCCAAGTATCAGATACGCAGTATTTT.

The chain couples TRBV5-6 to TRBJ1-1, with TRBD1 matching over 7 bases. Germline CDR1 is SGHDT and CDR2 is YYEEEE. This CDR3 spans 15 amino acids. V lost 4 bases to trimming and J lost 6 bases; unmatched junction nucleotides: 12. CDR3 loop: CASSANTGVGSEAFF. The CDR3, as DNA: TGTGCCAGCAGCGCAAATACAGGGGTCGGTTCTGAAGCTTTCTTT.

The CDR3 loop is CASSRDRAYEQYF. In DNA form, the CDR3 reads TGCGCCAGCAGCCGGGACAGGGCCTACGAGCAGTACTTC. The chain carries TRBV5-1 and TRBJ2-7; TRBD1 matches 9 bases. V trimming: 4 bases; J trimming: 2 bases; junction bases outside the gene matches: 1. The CDR3 consists of 13 residues. Germline CDR1 SGHRS, CDR2 YFSETQ.

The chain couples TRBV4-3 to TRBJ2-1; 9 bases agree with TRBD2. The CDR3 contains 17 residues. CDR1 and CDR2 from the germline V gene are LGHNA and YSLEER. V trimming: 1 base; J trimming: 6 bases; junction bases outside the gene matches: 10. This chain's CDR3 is CASSQAIRAGGRNEQFF. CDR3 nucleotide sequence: TGCGCCAGCAGCCAAGCGATTCGGGCGGGGGGGCGCAATGAGCAGTTCTTC.

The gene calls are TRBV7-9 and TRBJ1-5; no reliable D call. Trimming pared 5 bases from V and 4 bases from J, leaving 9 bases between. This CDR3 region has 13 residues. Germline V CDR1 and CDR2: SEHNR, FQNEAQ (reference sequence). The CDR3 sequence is CASSPAGNQPQHF. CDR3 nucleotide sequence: TGTGCCAGCAGCCCAGCCGGAAATCAGCCCCAGCATTTT. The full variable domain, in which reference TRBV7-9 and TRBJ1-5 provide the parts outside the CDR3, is DTGVSQNPRHKITKRGQNVTFRCDPISEHNRLYWYRQTLGQGPEFLTYFQNEAQLEKSRLLSDRFSAERPKGSFSTLEIQRTEQGDSAMYLCASSPAGNQPQHFGDGTRLSIL.

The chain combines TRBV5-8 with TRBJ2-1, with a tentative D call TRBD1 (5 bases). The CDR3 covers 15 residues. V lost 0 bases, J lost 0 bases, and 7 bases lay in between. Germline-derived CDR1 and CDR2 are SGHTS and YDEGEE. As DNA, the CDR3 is TGTGCCAGCAGCTTGGGGGGCCCCTCCTACAATGAGCAGTTCTTC. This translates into CASSLGGPSYNEQFF. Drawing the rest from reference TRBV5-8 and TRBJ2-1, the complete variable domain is EAGVTQSPTHLIKTRGQQATLRCSPISGHTSVYWYQQALGLGLQFLLWYDEGEERNRGNFPPRFSGRQFPNYSSELNVNALELEDSALYLCASSLGGPSYNEQFFGPGTRLTVL.

As DNA, the CDR3 is TGTGCCAGCAGCTTAGACAGGACACATCAGCCCCAGCATTTT. Its protein is CASSLDRTHQPQHF. This chain connects TRBV11-2 to TRBJ1-5; a weak D match, TRBD1 (5 bases). Germline V gene data show CDR1 as SGHAT and CDR2 as FQNNGV. The length of the CDR3 is 14 residues. V was cut by 0 bases and J by 5 bases, with 8 bases left in between.

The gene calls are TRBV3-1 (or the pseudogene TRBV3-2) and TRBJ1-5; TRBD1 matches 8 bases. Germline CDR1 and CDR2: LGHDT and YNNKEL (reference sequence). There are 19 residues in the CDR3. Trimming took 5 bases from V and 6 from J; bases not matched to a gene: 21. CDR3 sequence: CASSTGYIRTGHNRQPQHF. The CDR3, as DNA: TGTGCCAGCAGCACAGGCTATATTAGGACAGGGCACAACCGTCAGCCCCAGCATTTT.

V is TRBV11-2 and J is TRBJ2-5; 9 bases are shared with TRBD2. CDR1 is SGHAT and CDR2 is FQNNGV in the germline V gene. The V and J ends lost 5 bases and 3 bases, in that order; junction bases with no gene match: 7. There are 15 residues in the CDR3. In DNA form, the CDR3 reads TGTGCCAGCAGCCAAGGGACTAGCACGAAAGAGACCCAGTACTTC. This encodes CASSQGTSTKETQYF.

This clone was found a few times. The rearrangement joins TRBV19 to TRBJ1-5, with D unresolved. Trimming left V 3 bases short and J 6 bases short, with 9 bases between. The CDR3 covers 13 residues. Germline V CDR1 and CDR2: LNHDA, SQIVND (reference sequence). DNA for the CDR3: TGTGCCAGTAGTATTACAGCGAGTCAGCCCCAGCATTTT. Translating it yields CASSITASQPQHF.

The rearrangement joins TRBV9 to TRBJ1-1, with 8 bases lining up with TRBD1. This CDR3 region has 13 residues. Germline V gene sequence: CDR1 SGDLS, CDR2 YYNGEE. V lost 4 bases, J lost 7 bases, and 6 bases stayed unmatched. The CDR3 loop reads CASSPDRDFEAFF. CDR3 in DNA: TGTGCCAGCAGCCCGGACAGGGATTTTGAAGCTTTCTTT.